Listed below are T cell receptor beta chains from one sample, sequenced in a study of control samples from healthy donors and cancer patients. Repertoires were generated with immunoSEQ multiplex PCR, while TCRdb's copy carries only in-frame clones and drops some. The sample records some 130,000 clones, roughly 94% being singletons. The sequenced material came from blood. Source of these receptors: a man between 25 and 39 years old in good health. Each CDR3 is given with its conserved first and last residue. D genes are given only for firm matches. Clone size is shown for a subset of rows, as once, few, many or a class of expanded clone.

d_call,j_call,v_call,clone_size,cdr3_nt,cdr3_aa
TRBD1,TRBJ2-1,TRBV6-5,.,TGTGCCAGCAGTAGGACAGGGGTTTACAATGAGCAGTTCTTC,CASSRTGVYNEQFF
TRBD1,TRBJ1-6,TRBV7-2,.,TGTGCCAGCAGCTTGGGGACAGAAGTTTATAATTCACCCCTCCACTTT,CASSLGTEVYNSPLHF
TRBD1,TRBJ1-5,TRBV28,.,TGTGCCAGCAGTATACAGGGGGGGAATCAGCCCCAGCATTTT,CASSIQGGNQPQHF
.,TRBJ1-4,TRBV4-3,.,TGCGCCAGCAGCCAAGAAGAGGGGGGTGGGGAACTGTTTTTT,CASSQEEGGGELFF
.,TRBJ1-4,TRBV19,.,TGTGCCAGTACCCCCTCAGGGCCCGGGTTGGGAGAAAATGAAAAACTGTTTTTT,CASTPSGPGLGENEKLFF
.,TRBJ1-1,TRBV29-1,.,TGCAGCGTTGAAGATTGGAGTAGAGGGGCAGGCCACGAAGCTTTCTTT,CSVEDWSRGAGHEAFF
TRBD1,TRBJ1-2,TRBV6-2/TRBV6-3,.,TGTGCCAGCAGTTACGGCTTGGGACAGGGGGCCGACTACACCTTC,CASSYGLGQGADYTF
.,TRBJ1-1,TRBV6-2/TRBV6-3,once,TGTGCCAGCAGTCGAGATCCAACAGCCACTGAAGCTTTCTTT,CASSRDPTATEAFF
.,TRBJ1-1,TRBV18,.,TGTGCCAGCTCACCATCGATCATGAACACTGAAGCTTTCTTT,CASSPSIMNTEAFF
TRBD1,TRBJ1-4,TRBV28,.,TGTGCCAGCAGTCTCCATGGACAGGCTAATGAAAAACTGTTTTTT,CASSLHGQANEKLFF
.,TRBJ2-3,TRBV18,.,TGTGCCAGCTCACCTCAGAACACAGATACGCAGTATTTT,CASSPQNTDTQYF
TRBD1,TRBJ1-2,TRBV27,.,TGTGCCAGCAGTTTCTATGGACAGGGTGTTGGCTACACCTTC,CASSFYGQGVGYTF
.,TRBJ1-5,TRBV28,.,TGTGCCAGCAGGACAGGTAATCAGCCCCAGCATTTT,CASRTGNQPQHF
.,TRBJ2-3,TRBV19,.,TGTGCCAGTAGTATGGGGGGCAGGGGCCATTTGGGAGATACGCAGTATTTT,CASSMGGRGHLGDTQYF
.,TRBJ1-2,TRBV3-1/TRBV3-2,once,TGTGCCAGCAGCCGCGCCCCGGGCCGTAACTATGGCTACACCTTC,CASSRAPGRNYGYTF
.,TRBJ1-1,TRBV7-2,.,TGTGCCAGCAGCTTATCCCTCATCGCAGGGACGGCCTTTGAAGCTTTCTTT,CASSLSLIAGTAFEAFF
TRBD1,TRBJ2-1,TRBV5-1,.,TGCGCCAGCAGCCCCTCAGGGGGCTCCTACAATGAGCAGTTCTTC,CASSPSGGSYNEQFF
TRBD2,TRBJ2-3,TRBV9,once,TGTGCCAGCAGCGTAGCTAGCGGGGGGGGACGGGATACGCAGTATTTT,CASSVASGGGRDTQYF
TRBD1,TRBJ1-3,TRBV29-1,.,TGCAGCGCCCGACCCAGACAGGGAAAGCTCGGTGGAAACACCATATATTTT,CSARPRQGKLGGNTIYF
.,TRBJ1-2,TRBV2,.,TGTGCCAGCAGTGGTGAGGACTATGGCTACACCTTC,CASSGEDYGYTF
.,TRBJ1-3,TRBV7-2,once,TGTGCCAGCAGCTCGGAAGTAGGTTGGGGAAACACCATATATTTT,CASSSEVGWGNTIYF
.,TRBJ1-2,TRBV29-1,.,TGCAGCGTTGCAGGAGATTTAGCTAACTATGGCTACACCTTC,CSVAGDLANYGYTF
TRBD1,TRBJ2-1,TRBV11-2,.,TGTGCCAGCAGCTCGACAGGGGATGAGCAGTTCTTC,CASSSTGDEQFF
TRBD1,TRBJ1-5,TRBV5-6,.,TGTGCCAGCAGCTTGGACAGGGGAGATCAGCCCCAGCATTTT,CASSLDRGDQPQHF
TRBD1,TRBJ2-1,TRBV18,once,TGTGCCAGCTCGGGGACAGGGGCTTTTTACAATGAGCAGTTCTTC,CASSGTGAFYNEQFF
.,TRBJ1-6,TRBV11-2,.,TGTGCCAGCAGCCCCGACAGAGGTTCACCCCTCCACTTT,CASSPDRGSPLHF
TRBD1,TRBJ1-5,TRBV5-1,.,TGCGCCAGCAGCGTGGACAGGGGTGGACAGCCCCAGCATTTT,CASSVDRGGQPQHF
.,TRBJ2-2,TRBV21-1,.,TGTGCCAGCAGCAAACGGACGGACTTCGGAACCGGGGAGCTGTTTTTT,CASSKRTDFGTGELFF
.,TRBJ2-3,TRBV14,.,TGTGCCAGCAGCCAACGCCAGGCAGTACGCACAGATACGCAGTATTTT,CASSQRQAVRTDTQYF
TRBD2,TRBJ2-1,TRBV6-4,few,TGTGCCAGCAGTGTGTCGAGCGGGGGGGTCAATGAGCAGTTCTTC,CASSVSSGGVNEQFF
.,TRBJ1-2,TRBV27,once,TGTGCCAGCAGTTTACGGGGGGCGAACTATGGCTACACCTTC,CASSLRGANYGYTF
.,TRBJ1-1,TRBV18,.,TGTGCCAGCTCACCACTTCAGGGGAGCACTGAAGCTTTCTTT,CASSPLQGSTEAFF